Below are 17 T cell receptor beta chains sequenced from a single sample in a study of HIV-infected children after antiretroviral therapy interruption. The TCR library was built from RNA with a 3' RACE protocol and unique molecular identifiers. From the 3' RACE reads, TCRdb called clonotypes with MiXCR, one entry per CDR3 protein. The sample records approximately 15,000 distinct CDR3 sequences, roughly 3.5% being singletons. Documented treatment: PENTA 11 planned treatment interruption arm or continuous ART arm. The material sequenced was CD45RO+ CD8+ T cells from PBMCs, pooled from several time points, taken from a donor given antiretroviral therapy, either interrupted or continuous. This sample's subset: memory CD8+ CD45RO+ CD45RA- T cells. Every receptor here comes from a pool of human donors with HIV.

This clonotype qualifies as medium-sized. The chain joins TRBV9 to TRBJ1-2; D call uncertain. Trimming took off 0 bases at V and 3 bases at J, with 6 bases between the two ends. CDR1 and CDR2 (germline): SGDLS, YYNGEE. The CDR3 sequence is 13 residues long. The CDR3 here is CASSVDADYGYTF. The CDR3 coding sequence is TGTGCCAGCAGCGTAGACGCGGACTATGGCTACACCTTC.

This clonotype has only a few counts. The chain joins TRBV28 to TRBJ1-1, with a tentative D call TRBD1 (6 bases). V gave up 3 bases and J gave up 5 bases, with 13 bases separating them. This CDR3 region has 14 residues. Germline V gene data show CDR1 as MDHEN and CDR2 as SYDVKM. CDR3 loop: CASSLQRRGTEAFF. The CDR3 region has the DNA TGTGCCAGCAGTTTGCAACGGAGGGGGACTGAAGCTTTCTTT.

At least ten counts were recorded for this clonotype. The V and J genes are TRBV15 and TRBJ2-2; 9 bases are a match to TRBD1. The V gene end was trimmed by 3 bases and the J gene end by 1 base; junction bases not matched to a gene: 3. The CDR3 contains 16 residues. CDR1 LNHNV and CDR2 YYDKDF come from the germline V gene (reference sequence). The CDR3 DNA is TGTGCCACCAGCAGGGGACAGGGTGTGAACACCGGGGAGCTGTTTTTT. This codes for CATSRGQGVNTGELFF.

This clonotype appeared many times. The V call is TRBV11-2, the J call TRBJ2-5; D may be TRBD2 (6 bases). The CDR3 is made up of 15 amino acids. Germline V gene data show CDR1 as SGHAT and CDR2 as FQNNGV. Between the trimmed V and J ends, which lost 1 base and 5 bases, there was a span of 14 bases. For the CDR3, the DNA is TGTGCCAGCAGCTTAGGGGTGGGAGGTTTGGAGACCCAGTACTTC. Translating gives CASSLGVGGLETQYF.

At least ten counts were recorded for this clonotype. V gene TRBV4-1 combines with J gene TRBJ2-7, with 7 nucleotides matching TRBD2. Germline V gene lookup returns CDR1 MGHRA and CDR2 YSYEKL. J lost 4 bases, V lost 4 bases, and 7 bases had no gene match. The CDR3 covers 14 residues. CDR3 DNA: TGCGCCAGCAGCCGCCTCGGGGGGAGGTACGAGCAGTACTTC. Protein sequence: CASSRLGGRYEQYF.

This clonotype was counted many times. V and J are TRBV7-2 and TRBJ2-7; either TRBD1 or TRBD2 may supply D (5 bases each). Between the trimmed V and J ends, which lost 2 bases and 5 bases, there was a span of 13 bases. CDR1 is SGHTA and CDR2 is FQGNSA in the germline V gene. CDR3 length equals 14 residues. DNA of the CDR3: TGTGCCAGCAGCTTATCAGGGACCGACGACGAGCAGTACTTC. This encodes CASSLSGTDDEQYF.

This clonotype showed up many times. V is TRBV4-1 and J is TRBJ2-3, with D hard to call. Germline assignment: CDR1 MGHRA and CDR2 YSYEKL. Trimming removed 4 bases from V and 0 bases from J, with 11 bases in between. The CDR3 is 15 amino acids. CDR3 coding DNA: TGCGCCAGCAGCCGGCTATACACTAGCACAGATACGCAGTATTTT. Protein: CASSRLYTSTDTQYF.

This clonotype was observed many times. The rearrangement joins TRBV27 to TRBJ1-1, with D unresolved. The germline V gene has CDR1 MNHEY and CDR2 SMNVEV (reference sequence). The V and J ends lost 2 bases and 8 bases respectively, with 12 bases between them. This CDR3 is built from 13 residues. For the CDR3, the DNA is TGTGCCAGCAGTTTAAGTGGGTTTCAAGAAGCTTTCTTT. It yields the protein CASSLSGFQEAFF.

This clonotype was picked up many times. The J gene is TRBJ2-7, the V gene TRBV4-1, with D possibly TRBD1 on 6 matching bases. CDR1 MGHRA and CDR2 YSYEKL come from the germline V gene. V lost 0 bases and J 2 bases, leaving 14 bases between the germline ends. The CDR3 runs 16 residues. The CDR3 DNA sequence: TGCGCCAGCAGCCAAGATTCGGGTGAGGGGGCCTACGAGCAGTACTTC. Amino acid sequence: CASSQDSGEGAYEQYF.

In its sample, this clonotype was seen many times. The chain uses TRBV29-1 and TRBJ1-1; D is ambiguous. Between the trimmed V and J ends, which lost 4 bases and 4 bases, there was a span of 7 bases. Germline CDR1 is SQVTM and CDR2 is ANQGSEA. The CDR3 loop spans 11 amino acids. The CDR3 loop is CSVVGGTEAFF. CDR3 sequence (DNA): TGCAGCGTTGTGGGTGGCACTGAAGCTTTCTTT.

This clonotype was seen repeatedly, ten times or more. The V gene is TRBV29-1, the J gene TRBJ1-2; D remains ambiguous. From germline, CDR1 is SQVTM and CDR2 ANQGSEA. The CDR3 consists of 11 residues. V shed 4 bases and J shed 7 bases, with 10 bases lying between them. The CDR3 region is CSVVGSGGYTF. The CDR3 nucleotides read TGCAGCGTTGTGGGGTCTGGTGGCTACACCTTC.

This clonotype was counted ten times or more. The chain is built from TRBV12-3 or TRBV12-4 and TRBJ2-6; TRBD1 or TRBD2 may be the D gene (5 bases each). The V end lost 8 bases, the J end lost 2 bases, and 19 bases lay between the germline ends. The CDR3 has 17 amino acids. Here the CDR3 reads CASALGYGAAGANVLTF. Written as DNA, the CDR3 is TGTGCCAGCGCTTTGGGATACGGGGCAGCTGGGGCCAACGTCCTGACTTTC.

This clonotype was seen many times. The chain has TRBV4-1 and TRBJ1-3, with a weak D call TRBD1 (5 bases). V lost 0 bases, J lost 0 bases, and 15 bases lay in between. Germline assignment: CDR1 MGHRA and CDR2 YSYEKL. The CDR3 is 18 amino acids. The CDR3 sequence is CASSQDTFGTVSGNTIYF. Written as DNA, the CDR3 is TGCGCCAGCAGCCAAGATACTTTCGGGACGGTCTCTGGAAACACCATATATTTT.

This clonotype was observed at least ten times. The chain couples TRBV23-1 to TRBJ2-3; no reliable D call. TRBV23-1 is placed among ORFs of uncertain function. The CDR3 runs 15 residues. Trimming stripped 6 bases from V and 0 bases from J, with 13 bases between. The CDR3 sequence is CASSPGPDSTDTQYF. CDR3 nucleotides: TGCGCCAGCAGCCCAGGCCCTGACAGCACAGATACGCAGTATTTT.

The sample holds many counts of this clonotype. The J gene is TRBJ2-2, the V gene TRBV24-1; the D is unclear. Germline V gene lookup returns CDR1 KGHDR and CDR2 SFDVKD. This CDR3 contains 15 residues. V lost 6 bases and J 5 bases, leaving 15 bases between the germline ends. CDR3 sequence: CATSIGSAETGELFF. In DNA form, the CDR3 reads TGTGCCACCAGTATAGGCTCCGCGGAAACCGGGGAGCTGTTTTTT.

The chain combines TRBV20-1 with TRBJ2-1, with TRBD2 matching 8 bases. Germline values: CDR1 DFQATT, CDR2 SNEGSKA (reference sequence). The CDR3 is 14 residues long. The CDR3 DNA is TGCAGCACATCAGGGCGGGGGGATTATAATGAGCAGTTCTTC. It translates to CSTSGRGDYNEQFF.

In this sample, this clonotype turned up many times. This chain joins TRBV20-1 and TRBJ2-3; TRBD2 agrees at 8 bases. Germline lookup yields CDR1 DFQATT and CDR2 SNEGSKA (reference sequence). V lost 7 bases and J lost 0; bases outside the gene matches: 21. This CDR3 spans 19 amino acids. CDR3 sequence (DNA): TGCAGTGGCCCTGGGGGAGCGGGGGCCCTCGGGATTAGCACAGATACGCAGTATTTT. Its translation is CSGPGGAGALGISTDTQYF.